This is a list of T cell receptor beta chains from one sample in a study of radiation and T cells in renal cell carcinoma. Here immunoSEQ multiplex PCR was the method, and the copy in TCRdb shows in-frame clones only, minus some. The table shows approximately 16,000 clones, with about 50% occurring only once. The specimen comprised tumor tissue, sampled from a patient whose treatment was nephrectomy without radiotherapy. The receptors derive from a man aged 40-50 years with renal cell carcinoma. The CDR3 runs from the conserved cysteine through the conserved F or W. The order of the fields is D gene, V gene, clone size, J gene, CDR3 length, CDR3 protein, CDR3 DNA. A D gene is named only where the DNA matches it firmly. Size is stated for part of the rows, as once, few or many counts, or as a class when the clone is expanded.

>.|TRBV7-2|.|TRBJ1-5|13
CASSTYSNQPQHF
TGTGCCAGCAGCACATATAGCAATCAGCCCCAGCATTTT
>TRBD1|TRBV10-2|.|TRBJ1-2|16
CASSVPPGQVNYGYTF
TGCGCCAGCAGTGTGCCCCCTGGACAGGTTAACTATGGCTACACCTTC
>TRBD1|TRBV30|few|TRBJ1-1|12
CACHRGGTEAFF
TGTGCCTGCCACAGGGGAGGCACTGAAGCTTTCTTT
>.|TRBV5-1|.|TRBJ2-7|14
CASSLKGRDYEQYF
TGCGCCAGCAGCTTGAAGGGCCGGGACTACGAGCAGTACTTC
>.|TRBV9|.|TRBJ2-1|13
CASSVGSYNEQFF
TGTGCCAGCAGCGTAGGATCCTACAATGAGCAGTTCTTC
>TRBD2|TRBV4-3|.|TRBJ2-4|19
CASSQDVRTSGGRGNIQYF
TGCGCCAGCAGCCAAGATGTCAGGACTAGCGGGGGGCGCGGAAACATTCAGTACTTC
>TRBD1|TRBV25-1|.|TRBJ1-2|13
CASSRQGANGYTF
TGTGCCAGCAGTAGACAGGGGGCTAATGGCTACACCTTC
>TRBD1|TRBV6-1|.|TRBJ2-7|15
CASTIGQGNSYEQYF
TGTGCCAGCACTATAGGACAGGGCAACTCCTACGAGCAGTACTTC
>.|TRBV5-6|.|TRBJ1-1|15
CASSEKTNSNTEAFF
TGTGCCAGCAGCGAGAAAACCAACAGTAACACTGAAGCTTTCTTT
>.|TRBV7-2|.|TRBJ2-7|14
CASSPSGVRYEQYF
TGTGCCAGCAGCCCCTCCGGGGTCCGCTACGAGCAGTACTTC
>.|TRBV9|.|TRBJ1-2|15
CASSTTPTANYGYTF
TGTGCCAGCAGCACCACCCCGACAGCTAACTATGGCTACACCTTC
>.|TRBV7-3|few|TRBJ1-2|18
CASSLVGTEDQANYGYTF
TGTGCCAGCAGCTTAGTTGGGACGGAGGATCAAGCTAACTATGGCTACACCTTC
>.|TRBV4-1|few|TRBJ1-6|15
CASSGGGSYNSPLHF
TGCGCCAGCAGCGGAGGGGGCTCCTATAATTCACCCCTCCACTTT
>.|TRBV27|.|TRBJ1-4|16
CASSPRTTGAGEKLFF
TGTGCCAGCAGTCCACGTACGACGGGGGCTGGTGAAAAACTGTTTTTT
>TRBD1|TRBV7-7|.|TRBJ2-5|17
CASSPGSGTGAGKTQYF
TGTGCCAGCAGCCCCGGCTCGGGGACAGGGGCGGGGAAGACCCAGTACTTC
>TRBD1|TRBV7-9|medium-sized|TRBJ2-7|13
CASSHRQGYEQYF
TGTGCCAGCAGCCATCGACAGGGTTACGAGCAGTACTTC
>.|TRBV5-1|.|TRBJ2-5|14
CASSVTATQETQYF
TGCGCCAGCAGCGTGACAGCGACCCAAGAGACCCAGTACTTC
>.|TRBV27|.|TRBJ1-1|16
CASSLSTTVRNTEAFF
TGTGCCAGCAGTTTATCAACGACAGTGCGGAACACTGAAGCTTTCTTT
>.|TRBV5-1|.|TRBJ2-7|14
CASSSAGRPYEQYF
TGCGCCAGCAGCTCCGCGGGCAGACCCTACGAGCAGTACTTC
>TRBD2|TRBV19|.|TRBJ2-7|15
CASRRTSGGSYEQYF
TGTGCCAGTAGGCGAACTAGCGGGGGCTCCTACGAGCAGTACTTC
>.|TRBV27|.|TRBJ1-4|15
CASSLRGTSNEKLFF
TGTGCCAGCAGTCTAAGGGGTACCTCTAATGAAAAACTGTTTTTT
>.|TRBV27|once|TRBJ2-7|15
CASSPPGLKGSEQYF
TGTGCCAGCAGTCCCCCCGGGTTAAAAGGGAGCGAGCAGTACTTC
>.|TRBV5-8|.|TRBJ1-1|14
CASSFRGMGTEAFF
TGTGCCAGCAGCTTCCGGGGCATGGGGACTGAAGCTTTCTTT
>.|TRBV7-2|.|TRBJ1-3|16
CASRVVGGPSGNTIYF
TGTGCCAGCCGGGTAGTGGGGGGGCCCTCTGGAAACACCATATATTTT
>.|TRBV6-4|.|TRBJ2-1|15
CASSEVGAGHNEQFF
TGTGCCAGCAGTGAAGTGGGGGCCGGTCACAATGAGCAGTTCTTC
>.|TRBV2|.|TRBJ1-4|15
CASSPRDGRNEKLFF
TGTGCCAGCAGCCCCCGGGACGGTCGAAATGAAAAACTGTTTTTT